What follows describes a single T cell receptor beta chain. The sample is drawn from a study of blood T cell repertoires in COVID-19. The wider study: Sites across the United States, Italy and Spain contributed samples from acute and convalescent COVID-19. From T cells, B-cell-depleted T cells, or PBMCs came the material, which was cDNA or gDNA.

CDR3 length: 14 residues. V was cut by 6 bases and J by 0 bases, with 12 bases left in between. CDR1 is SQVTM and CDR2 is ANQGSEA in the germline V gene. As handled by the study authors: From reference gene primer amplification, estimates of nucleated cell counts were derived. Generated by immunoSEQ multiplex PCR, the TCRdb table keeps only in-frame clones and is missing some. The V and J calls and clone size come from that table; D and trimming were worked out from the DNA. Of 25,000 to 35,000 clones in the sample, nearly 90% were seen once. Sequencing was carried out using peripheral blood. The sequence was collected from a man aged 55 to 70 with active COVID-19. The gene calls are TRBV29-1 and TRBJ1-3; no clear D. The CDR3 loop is CSVVEPNSGNTIYF. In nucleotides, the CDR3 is TGCAGCGTGGTGGAGCCAAACTCTGGAAACACCATATATTTT.